A single sample gave rise to the 7 T cell receptor beta chains below, sequenced in a study of long-term antiretroviral therapy in people with HIV (dated by TCRdb to between 2021 and 2022). The immunoSEQ hsTCRB v3.0 assay was used at survey level resolution to sequence the TRB variable region. The source is immuneACCESS, and TCRdb retained only in-frame sequences with V and J called. Part of the clones is not carried over; for the studies checked, unresolved V genes explain less than half of this, and the remainder is unexplained. The sample table records about 17,000 clones; 70% to 90% of these occur just once. Clones ranked in the top ten supply approximately 9.5% of the sample. The source material was unsorted PBMCs, sampled 0.3 years after starting antiretroviral therapy. The source is a man aged 18 to 30 with HIV.

A single count supports this clone. V is TRBV6-5 and J is TRBJ2-7; D is ambiguous. Looked up from germline, CDR1 is MNHEY and CDR2 is SVGAGI. The CDR3 extends over 13 amino acids. V lost 0 bases and J lost 0, with 3 bases in between. The CDR3 sequence is CASSYSDSYEQYF. CDR3 nucleotide sequence: TGTGCCAGCAGTTACTCGGACTCCTACGAGCAGTACTTC.

The CDR3 DNA reads TGTGCCAGCGGTCGACAGGGCTACGGTGAGACCCAGTACTTC. Translation gives CASGRQGYGETQYF. This chain links TRBV9 with TRBJ2-5; 7 bases agree with TRBD1. CDR3 length: 14 residues. Germline V gene lookup returns CDR1 SGDLS and CDR2 YYNGEE. V lost 7 bases, J lost 5 bases, and 11 bases stayed unmatched.

The genes are TRBV5-6 and TRBJ1-2; D gene ambiguous. The CDR3 loop spans 12 amino acids. Per the germline V gene, CDR1 is SGHDT and CDR2 is YYEEEE. Trimming cost V 0 bases and J 10 bases, with 10 bases left between them. The CDR3 nucleotides read TGTGCCAGCAGCTTGGACAGCCCGGCCTACACCTTC. Its translation is CASSLDSPAYTF.

The chain employs TRBV14 and TRBJ1-1; D uncertain. The CDR3 totals 14 residues. CDR1 is SGHDN, CDR2 FVKESK, per germline. V lost 4 bases and J lost 4, with 13 bases in between. CDR3 sequence: CASSPPPPGTEAFF. CDR3 DNA sequence: TGTGCCAGCAGCCCGCCACCCCCAGGCACTGAAGCTTTCTTT.

The chain employs TRBV28 and TRBJ1-1; no clear D gene. Germline V lookup: CDR1 MDHEN, CDR2 SYDVKM. Trimming pared 5 bases from V and 1 base from J, leaving 8 bases between. The CDR3 length is 13 residues. CDR3 in amino acids: CASSLWWNTEAFF. CDR3 nucleotides: TGTGCCAGCAGTCTCTGGTGGAACACTGAAGCTTTCTTT.

This clone has only one observation. The rearrangement joins TRBV5-1 to TRBJ2-3, with D uncertain. The CDR3 loop spans 13 amino acids. Trimming cost V 5 bases and J 6 bases, with 13 bases left between them. The V gene's germline CDR1 is SGHRS and CDR2 YFSETQ. As DNA, the CDR3 is TGCGCCAGCAGAGTGTCCGCGACGGATACGCAGTATTTT. It is translated as CASRVSATDTQYF. The whole variable domain, filled in from reference TRBV5-1 and TRBJ2-3, reads KAGVTQTPRYLIKTRGQQVTLSCSPISGHRSVSWYQQTPGQGLQFLFEYFSETQRNKGNFPGRFSGRQFSNSRSEMNVSTLELGDSALYLCASRVSATDTQYFGPGTRLTVL.

The rearrangement joins TRBV19 to TRBJ2-3; D call uncertain. Trimming stripped 8 bases from V and 3 bases from J, with 6 bases between. The germline CDR1 and CDR2 sequences are LNHDA and SQIVND (reference sequence). The CDR3 extends over 11 amino acids. The CDR3 DNA reads TGTGCCAGTTCTGCGACAGATACGCAGTATTTT. Translated, it gives CASSATDTQYF.